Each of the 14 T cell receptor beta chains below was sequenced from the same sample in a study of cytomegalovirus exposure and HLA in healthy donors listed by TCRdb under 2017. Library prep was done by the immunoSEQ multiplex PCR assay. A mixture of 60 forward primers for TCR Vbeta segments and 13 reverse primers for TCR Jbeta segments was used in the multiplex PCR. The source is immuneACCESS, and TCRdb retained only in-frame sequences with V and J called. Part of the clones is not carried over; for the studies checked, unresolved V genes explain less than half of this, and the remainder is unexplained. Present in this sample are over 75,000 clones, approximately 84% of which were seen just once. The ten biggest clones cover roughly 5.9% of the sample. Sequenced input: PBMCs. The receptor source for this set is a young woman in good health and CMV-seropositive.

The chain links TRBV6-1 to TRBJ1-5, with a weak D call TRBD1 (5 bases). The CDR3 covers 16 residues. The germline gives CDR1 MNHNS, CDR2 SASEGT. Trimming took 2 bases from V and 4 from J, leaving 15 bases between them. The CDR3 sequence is CASSETAGVGNQPQHF. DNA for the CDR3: TGTGCCAGCAGTGAAACCGCGGGGGTAGGGAATCAGCCCCAGCATTTT.

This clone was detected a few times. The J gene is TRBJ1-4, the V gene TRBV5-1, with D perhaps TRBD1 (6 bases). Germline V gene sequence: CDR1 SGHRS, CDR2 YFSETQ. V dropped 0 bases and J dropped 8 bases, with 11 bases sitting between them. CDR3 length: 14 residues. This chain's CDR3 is CASSLGQGYEKLFF. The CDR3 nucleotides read TGCGCCAGCAGCTTGGGCCAGGGGTACGAAAAACTGTTTTTT.

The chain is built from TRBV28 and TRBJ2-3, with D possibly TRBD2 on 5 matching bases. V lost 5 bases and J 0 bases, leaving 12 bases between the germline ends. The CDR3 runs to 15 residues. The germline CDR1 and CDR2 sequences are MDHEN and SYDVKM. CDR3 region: CASSAIATSTDTQYF. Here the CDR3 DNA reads TGTGCCAGCAGTGCTATAGCGACTAGCACAGATACGCAGTATTTT.

The DNA of the CDR3 is TGTGCCATCAGTGGGGGGCAGATTAATGAAAAACTGTTTTTT. Protein product: CAISGGQINEKLFF. The chain has TRBV10-3 and TRBJ1-4; D perhaps matches TRBD1 (6 bases). V dropped 4 bases and J dropped 4 bases, with 10 bases sitting between them. Germline-derived CDR1 and CDR2 are ENHRY and SYGVKD. The CDR3 has 14 residues.

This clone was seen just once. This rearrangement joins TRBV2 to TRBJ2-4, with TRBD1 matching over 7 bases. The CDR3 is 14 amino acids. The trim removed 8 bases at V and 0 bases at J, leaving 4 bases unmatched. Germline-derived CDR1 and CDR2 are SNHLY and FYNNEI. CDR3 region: CASGQALAKNIQYF. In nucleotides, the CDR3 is TGTGCCAGCGGACAGGCACTAGCCAAAAACATTCAGTACTTC.

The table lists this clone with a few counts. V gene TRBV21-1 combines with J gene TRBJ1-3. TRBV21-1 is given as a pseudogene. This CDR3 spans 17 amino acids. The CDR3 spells CASSKGGPGGSGNTIYF. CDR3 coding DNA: TGTGCCAGCAGCAAAGGTGGGCCGGGAGGCTCTGGAAACACCATATATTTT.

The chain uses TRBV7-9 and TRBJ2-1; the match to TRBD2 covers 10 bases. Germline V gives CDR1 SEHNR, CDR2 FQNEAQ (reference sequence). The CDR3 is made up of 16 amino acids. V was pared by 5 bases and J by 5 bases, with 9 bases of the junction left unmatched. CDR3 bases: TGTGCCAGCAGCCTCCGCACTAGCGGGGCAAACAATGAGCAGTTCTTC. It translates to CASSLRTSGANNEQFF.

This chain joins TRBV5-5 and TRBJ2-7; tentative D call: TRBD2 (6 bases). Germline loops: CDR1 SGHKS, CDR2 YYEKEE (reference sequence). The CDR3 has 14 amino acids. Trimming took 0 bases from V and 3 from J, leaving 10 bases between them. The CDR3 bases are TGTGCCAGCAGCTTGGTAGGTAGCGGCTACGAGCAGTACTTC. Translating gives CASSLVGSGYEQYF.

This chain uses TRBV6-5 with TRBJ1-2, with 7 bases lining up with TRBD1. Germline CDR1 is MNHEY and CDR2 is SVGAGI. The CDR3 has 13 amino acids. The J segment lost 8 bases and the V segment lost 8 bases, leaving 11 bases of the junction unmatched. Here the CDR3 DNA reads TGTGCCAGCGGACAAGGGACAGTCTCGGGCTACACCTTC. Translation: CASGQGTVSGYTF.

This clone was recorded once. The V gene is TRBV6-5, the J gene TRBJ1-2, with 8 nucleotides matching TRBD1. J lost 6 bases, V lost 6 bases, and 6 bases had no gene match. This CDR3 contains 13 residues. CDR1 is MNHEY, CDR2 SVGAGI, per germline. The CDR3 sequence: CASSGQGRNGYTF. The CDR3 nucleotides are TGTGCCAGCAGCGGACAGGGCAGGAATGGCTACACCTTC.

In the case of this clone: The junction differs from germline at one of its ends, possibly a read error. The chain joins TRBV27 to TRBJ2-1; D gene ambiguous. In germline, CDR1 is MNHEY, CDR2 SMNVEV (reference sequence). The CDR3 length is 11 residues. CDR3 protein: CASKIYDEQFF. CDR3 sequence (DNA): TGTGCCAGCAAGATCTACGATGAGCAGTTCTTC.

CDR3 loop: CASSLSYSETQYF. The DNA of the CDR3 is TGCGCCAGCAGCTTGTCCTATTCCGAGACCCAGTACTTC. This chain links TRBV5-1 with TRBJ2-5, with D uncertain. The germline V gene has CDR1 SGHRS and CDR2 YFSETQ. The CDR3 has 13 amino acids. V lost 1 base to trimming and J lost 5 bases, with 9 bases between them.

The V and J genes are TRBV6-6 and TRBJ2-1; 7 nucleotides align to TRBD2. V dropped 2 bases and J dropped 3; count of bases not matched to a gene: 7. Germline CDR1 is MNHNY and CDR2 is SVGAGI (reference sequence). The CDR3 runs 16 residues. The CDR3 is CASSYALAGIYNEQFF. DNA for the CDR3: TGTGCCAGCAGTTACGCCTTAGCGGGTATCTACAATGAGCAGTTCTTC.

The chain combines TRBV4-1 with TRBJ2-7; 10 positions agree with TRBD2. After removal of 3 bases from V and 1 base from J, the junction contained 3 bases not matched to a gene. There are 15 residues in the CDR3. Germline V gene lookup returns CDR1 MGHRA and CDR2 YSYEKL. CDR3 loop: CASSQGTSASYEQYF. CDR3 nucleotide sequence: TGCGCCAGCAGCCAGGGGACTAGCGCGTCCTACGAGCAGTACTTC.